The next 28 T cell receptor beta chains were all read from a single sample in a study of blood T cell repertoires in COVID-19. TCRdb keeps only in-frame clones here, not all; method: immunoSEQ multiplex PCR. The data show under 500,000 clones, nearly 90% seen once. The sequenced material came from PBMCs or T cells enriched from blood (not recorded which). Every receptor here comes from a woman aged 18-29 years with acute COVID-19.

The sample holds a few counts of this clone. V is TRBV19 and J is TRBJ1-5; possibly TRBD1 for D (5 bases). The ends were cut back, 2 bases at V and 2 bases at J, with 7 bases in the middle. Germline assignment: CDR1 LNHDA and CDR2 SQIVND (reference sequence). This CDR3 comprises 14 residues. As DNA, the CDR3 is TGTGCCAGTAGTATAATCAGGGGCAATCAGCCCCAGCATTTT. Translation: CASSIIRGNQPQHF.

J is TRBJ1-1 and V is TRBV6-5; 8 bases map to TRBD1. Germline V lookup: CDR1 MNHEY, CDR2 SVGAGI. The CDR3 is 14 amino acids. V was clipped by 10 bases and J by 3 bases; unmatched bases: 10. Here the CDR3 reads CAIKLQGGHTEAFF. CDR3 nucleotide sequence: TGTGCCATCAAACTACAGGGGGGGCACACTGAAGCTTTCTTT.

This sequence joins TRBV7-9 and TRBJ2-3; 12 bases align to TRBD2. Germline assignment: CDR1 SEHNR and CDR2 FQNEAQ (reference sequence). CDR3 size: 18 residues. The J segment lost 5 bases and the V segment lost 4 bases, leaving 13 bases of the junction unmatched. CDR3 region: CASSSRPTSGGRGDTQYF. In nucleotides, the CDR3 is TGTGCCAGCAGCTCCCGACCGACTAGCGGGGGTCGAGGAGATACGCAGTATTTT.

This chain links TRBV7-8 with TRBJ1-5; TRBD1 matches at 7 bases. CDR1 is SGHVS, CDR2 FQNEAQ, per germline. The CDR3 runs 17 residues. Trimming took 2 bases from V and 0 from J; bases not matched to a gene: 7. In DNA, the CDR3 is TGTGCCAGCAGCTTACAGGGGCGACAGGGTAGCAATCAGCCCCAGCATTTT. Translating gives CASSLQGRQGSNQPQHF. Drawing the rest from reference TRBV7-8 and TRBJ1-5, the complete variable domain is GAGVSQSPRYKVAKRGQDVALRCDPISGHVSLFWYQQALGQGPEFLTYFQNEAQLDKSGLPSDRFFAERPEGSVSTLKIQRTQQEDSAVYLCASSLQGRQGSNQPQHFGDGTRLSIL.

CDR3 amino acids: CASSQEAIAFTDTQYF. CDR3 DNA sequence: TGCGCCAGCAGCCAAGAGGCAATAGCGTTCACAGATACGCAGTATTTT. The rearrangement uses TRBV4-3 and TRBJ2-3, with a tentative D call TRBD2 (5 bases). This CDR3 region has 16 residues. Per germline, CDR1 LGHNA and CDR2 YSLEER. V dropped 0 bases and J dropped 2 bases, with 12 bases sitting between them.

This clone was counted a single time. The rearrangement links TRBV2 to TRBJ2-1; 9 bases are shared with TRBD2. V shed 5 bases, J shed 3 bases, and the junction held 2 bases outside the gene matches. The CDR3 consists of 14 residues. CDR1 is SNHLY, CDR2 FYNNEI, per germline. For the CDR3, the DNA is TGTGCCAGCAGTTTAGCGGGAGACTACAATGAGCAGTTCTTC. This sequence encodes CASSLAGDYNEQFF.

This rearrangement joins TRBV28 to TRBJ1-5, with D possibly TRBD1 on 5 matching bases. V was shortened by 6 bases and J by 4 bases, with 16 bases between the two germline ends. Per germline, CDR1 MDHEN and CDR2 SYDVKM. This CDR3 is 15 amino acids long. The CDR3 DNA reads as TGTGCCAGCAGCGCTATCGACAGAAGGAATCAGCCCCAGCATTTT. Protein sequence: CASSAIDRRNQPQHF.

V gene TRBV3-1 (or the pseudogene TRBV3-2) combines with J gene TRBJ1-3; D not certain. The V gene lost 1 base and the J gene lost 2 bases, with 9 bases spanning the gap. The CDR3 covers 15 residues. Germline CDR1 reads LGHDT; CDR2 reads YNNKEL (reference sequence). CDR3 amino acids: CASSQVSGTGNTIYF. The CDR3 nucleotides read TGTGCCAGCAGCCAAGTATCCGGGACTGGAAACACCATATATTTT.

V gene TRBV13 combines with J gene TRBJ2-1; D uncertain. From germline, CDR1 is PRHDT and CDR2 FYEKMQ (reference sequence). The ends were cut back, 4 bases at V and 8 bases at J, with 15 bases in the middle. The CDR3 sequence is 14 residues long. The CDR3 sequence: CASSSSWLADEQFF. In nucleotides, the CDR3 is TGTGCCAGCAGCTCTAGTTGGTTGGCTGATGAGCAGTTCTTC.

V usage is TRBV7-2 and J usage is TRBJ1-6, with D hard to call. The germline gives CDR1 SGHTA, CDR2 FQGNSA. The V gene lost 0 bases and the J gene lost 6 bases, with 9 bases spanning the gap. This CDR3 contains 15 residues. The CDR3 DNA reads TGTGCCAGCAGCTTAGCTGGAGGGCTTAATTCACCCCTCCACTTT. It translates to CASSLAGGLNSPLHF.

This chain links TRBV4-1 with TRBJ1-1, with D maybe TRBD1 (6 bases). The CDR3 is 16 residues long. Trimming stripped 1 base from V and 4 bases from J, with 16 bases between. Germline CDR1 reads MGHRA; CDR2 reads YSYEKL. As DNA, the CDR3 is TGCGCCAGCAGCCAAGTTTCGGGGGCGGGGGGCACTGAAGCTTTCTTT. Protein product: CASSQVSGAGGTEAFF.

The rearrangement links TRBV13 to TRBJ1-1; tentative D call: TRBD1 (5 bases). Germline CDR1 PRHDT, CDR2 FYEKMQ (reference sequence). Trimming shortened V by 3 bases and J by 0 bases, and 14 bases separated the two germline ends. The CDR3 runs 16 residues. DNA of the CDR3: TGTGCCAGCAGCTTGGGGGGGATTAAGATGAACACTGAAGCTTTCTTT. Encoded protein: CASSLGGIKMNTEAFF.

The genes are TRBV27 and TRBJ1-5; tentatively, D is TRBD1 (6 bases). The germline CDR1 and CDR2 sequences are MNHEY and SMNVEV (reference sequence). V lost 5 bases, J lost 3 bases, and 14 bases lay in between. The CDR3 is made up of 15 amino acids. The CDR3 here is CASSQTGFNNQPQHF. The CDR3 DNA is TGTGCCAGCAGTCAAACAGGGTTTAACAATCAGCCCCAGCATTTT.

V and J are TRBV7-6 and TRBJ2-7, with TRBD1 matching over 8 bases. This CDR3 comprises 18 residues. The germline V gene encodes CDR1 SGHVS and CDR2 FNYEAQ. Losses at the gene ends were 5 bases for V and 1 base for J; bases not matched to a gene: 16. The CDR3 DNA reads TGTGCCAGCAGCCCAGGACAGGGTCTAGCAATCGGATCCTACGAGCAGTACTTC. Translation gives CASSPGQGLAIGSYEQYF.

This sequence joins TRBV4-1 and TRBJ2-1; 14 bases match TRBD2. Germline loops: CDR1 MGHRA, CDR2 YSYEKL. J lost 10 bases, V lost 2 bases, and 10 bases had no gene match. This CDR3 is built from 17 residues. CDR3 in amino acids: CASSQMVGLAGGQEQFF. The CDR3 DNA follows: TGCGCCAGCAGCCAAATGGTCGGACTAGCGGGAGGACAAGAGCAGTTCTTC.

This rearrangement joins TRBV18 to TRBJ1-3; the D gene is possibly TRBD1 (5 bases). The CDR3 length is 17 residues. From germline, CDR1 is KGHSH and CDR2 LQKENI. Trimming removed 2 bases from V and 0 bases from J, with 14 bases in between. The CDR3 loop reads CASSPGFGRASGNTIYF. CDR3 DNA sequence: TGTGCCAGCTCACCAGGATTTGGCAGGGCCTCTGGAAACACCATATATTTT.

This sequence joins TRBV4-1 and TRBJ1-2, with 10 positions matching TRBD1. The V segment lost 1 base and the J segment 3 bases; nucleotides outside the gene matches: 2. The germline V gene has CDR1 MGHRA and CDR2 YSYEKL. The CDR3 length is 15 residues. CDR3 protein: CASSQAGTGDYGYTF. DNA of the CDR3: TGCGCCAGCAGCCAAGCGGGGACAGGGGACTATGGCTACACCTTC.

The chain combines TRBV6-2 or TRBV6-3 with TRBJ2-7; the D is unclear. V lost 6 bases and J lost 6, with 12 bases in between. In germline, CDR1 is MNHEY, CDR2 SVGEGT. The CDR3 length is 12 residues. CDR3: CASSLSSPEQYF. The DNA for the CDR3 is TGTGCCAGCAGCCTTTCGAGTCCCGAGCAGTACTTC.

The chain has TRBV21-1 and TRBJ1-5; the D call TRBD1 from the table was never checked on the DNA. TRBV21-1 represents a pseudogene. The CDR3 has 17 amino acids. The CDR3, as DNA: TGTGCCAGCGGAGGGACAGATGTACCTTATAGCAATCAGCCCCAGCATTTT. Encoded protein: CASGGTDVPYSNQPQHF.

V gene TRBV29-1 combines with J gene TRBJ1-2, with TRBD1 matching 7 bases. The germline CDR1 and CDR2 sequences are SQVTM and ANQGSEA. This CDR3 has 12 amino acids. The junction had 4 bases not matched to a gene; V was cut back by 2 bases and J by 7 bases. CDR3 protein: CSVETRGVGYTF. The DNA of the CDR3 is TGCAGCGTTGAAACCAGGGGGGTTGGCTACACCTTC.

The chain couples TRBV13 to TRBJ1-1; no reliable D call. Germline CDR1 reads PRHDT; CDR2 reads FYEKMQ (reference sequence). V lost 5 bases, J lost 4 bases, and 11 bases lay in between. The CDR3 spans 13 residues. The CDR3 nucleotides are TGTGCCAGCAGCCGTTCGGGTCCCACTGAAGCTTTCTTT. Protein product: CASSRSGPTEAFF.

The rearrangement joins TRBV4-1 to TRBJ1-1; D is ambiguous. The V end was cut by 1 base, the J end by 0 bases, with 9 bases between. This CDR3 comprises 15 residues. Looked up from germline, CDR1 is MGHRA and CDR2 is YSYEKL. CDR3 DNA sequence: TGCGCCAGCAGCCAAGCATCCCGGTTGAACACTGAAGCTTTCTTT. It codes for CASSQASRLNTEAFF.

J is TRBJ2-1 and V is TRBV29-1; D possibly corresponds to TRBD1 (7 bases). Germline CDR1 and CDR2: SQVTM and ANQGSEA. Trimming stripped 5 bases from V and 9 bases from J, with 14 bases between. The CDR3 is made up of 12 amino acids. Here the CDR3 DNA reads TGCAGCGTTATAATGCAGGGGGGTGAGCAGTTCTTC. Protein: CSVIMQGGEQFF.

Concerning this clone: Other DNA sequences in this sample translate to the same CDR3. CDR3 loop: CASSLGGPGYTF. Written as DNA, the CDR3 is TGCGCCAGCAGCCTGGGGGGGCCTGGCTACACCTTC. This chain connects TRBV5-1 to TRBJ1-2; the D gene is possibly TRBD1 (6 bases). V lost 4 bases and J lost 7, with 11 bases in between. This CDR3 is built from 12 residues. The germline V gene encodes CDR1 SGHRS and CDR2 YFSETQ. Supplemented by reference TRBV5-1 and TRBJ1-2, the full variable domain reads KAGVTQTPRYLIKTRGQQVTLSCSPISGHRSVSWYQQTPGQGLQFLFEYFSETQRNKGNFPGRFSGRQFSNSRSEMNVSTLELGDSALYLCASSLGGPGYTFGSGTRLTVV.

The chain employs TRBV6-2 or TRBV6-3 and TRBJ2-7; perhaps TRBD1 as D (6 bases). The CDR3 runs 15 residues. Trimming stripped 4 bases from V and 5 bases from J, with 18 bases between. The V gene's germline CDR1 is MNHEY and CDR2 SVGEGT. The CDR3 spells CASSSRPTGTHEQYF. CDR3 DNA sequence: TGTGCCAGCAGTTCCCGTCCTACCGGGACACACGAGCAGTACTTC.

A single count supports this clone. V is TRBV19 and J is TRBJ1-5, with D hard to call. The CDR3 has 14 amino acids. Germline lookup yields CDR1 LNHDA and CDR2 SQIVND (reference sequence). With 11 bases removed from V and 6 bases from J, the gap between germline ends came to 20 bases. CDR3 sequence reads: CAPNGEGGSQPQHF. CDR3 sequence (DNA): TGTGCCCCTAATGGGGAGGGAGGGAGTCAGCCCCAGCATTTT.

The chain couples TRBV28 to TRBJ1-6, with no clear D. V was pared by 7 bases and J by 7 bases, with 11 bases between. The V gene's germline CDR1 is MDHEN and CDR2 SYDVKM. This CDR3 is 13 amino acids long. The CDR3 loop is CASKGRENSPLHF. CDR3 sequence (DNA): TGTGCCAGCAAAGGGAGGGAAAATTCACCCCTCCACTTT.

In the case of this clone: This sample includes further DNA sequences coding for the same CDR3. The CDR3 loop reads CASSPGTSSITDTQYF. CDR3 in DNA: TGTGCCAGCAGCCCTGGGACTAGCTCCATCACAGATACGCAGTATTTT. The gene calls are TRBV7-9 and TRBJ2-3; 9 nucleotides match TRBD2. The CDR3 is 16 residues long. V gave up 5 bases and J gave up 2 bases; unmatched junction bases: 8. The germline gives CDR1 SEHNR, CDR2 FQNEAQ (reference sequence).